The TCR beta chain under discussion was sequenced for a study of HIV-infected children after antiretroviral therapy interruption. Study background: Samples from the continuous-treatment group were taken at weeks 0, 48 and 150.

Germline V gene sequence: CDR1 SGHKS, CDR2 YYEKEE (reference sequence). Trimming pared 2 bases from V and 0 bases from J, leaving 12 bases between. The CDR3 has 15 residues. Treatment noted: PENTA 11 planned treatment interruption arm or continuous ART arm. RNA-based 3' RACE libraries used unique molecular identifiers. TCRdb called the 3' RACE reads again in MiXCR, with one record for every CDR3 protein. Of about 89,000 distinct CDR3 sequences in the sample, about 7.2% are singletons; the top ten hold approximately 1.2%. This clonotype showed up many times. The sample in question was CD45RA+ CD4+ T cells from PBMCs, pooled from several time points, obtained from a donor given antiretroviral therapy, either interrupted or continuous. The subset denotes: naive CD4+ CD45RA+ CD45RO- T cells. This clonotype originated in a pool of human donors with HIV. The chain carries TRBV5-5 and TRBJ2-7; D call uncertain. The CDR3 sequence: CASSFLAGFSYEQYF. DNA for the CDR3: TGTGCCAGCAGCTTCCTGGCAGGCTTCTCCTACGAGCAGTACTTC.